These 10 T cell receptor beta chains were sequenced from one sample in a study of T-cell memory formation after mild COVID-19. TCRdb re-analysed the 5' RACE reads in MiXCR, keeping a single row per CDR3 protein. The sample has 200,000 or so distinct CDR3 sequences, 16% seen once; the top ten hold roughly 1.9%. Source material: PBMCs or a T cell subset sorted from them (not recorded which). All receptors derive from an adult woman who had mild COVID-19 (a few samples of this study predate the infection). Cell type and time point are not known.

This clonotype was seen a handful of times. The genes are TRBV7-3 and TRBJ2-2; TRBD2 matches at 7 bases. The CDR3 is 17 residues long. V lost 5 bases, J lost 4 bases, and 13 bases stayed unmatched. From germline, CDR1 is SGHTA and CDR2 FQGTGA. Here the CDR3 reads CASSPRTAGEGTGELFF. The CDR3 DNA sequence: TGTGCCAGCAGCCCGCGTACCGCGGGAGAGGGCACCGGGGAGCTGTTTTTT. Complete variable domain (other parts from reference TRBV7-3 and TRBJ2-2): GAGVSQTPSNKVTEKGKYVELRCDPISGHTALYWYRQSLGQGPEFLIYFQGTGAADDSGLPNDRFFAVRPEGSVSTLKIQRTERGDSAVYLCASSPRTAGEGTGELFFGEGSRLTVL.

This clonotype came up a few times. V and J are TRBV3-1 and TRBJ1-6; D remains ambiguous. The germline gives CDR1 LGHDT, CDR2 YNNKEL (reference sequence). The CDR3 extends over 13 amino acids. The V gene lost 11 bases and the J gene lost 10 bases, with 18 bases spanning the gap. The CDR3 DNA reads as TGTGCCGCATCGGCGAGCGGGCGATCACCCCTCCACTTT. Translating gives CAASASGRSPLHF.

V gene TRBV20-1 combines with J gene TRBJ1-5, with D maybe TRBD1 (5 bases). The CDR3 is 13 residues long. The germline gives CDR1 DFQATT, CDR2 SNEGSKA (reference sequence). Trimming pared 6 bases from V and 4 bases from J, leaving 13 bases between. In nucleotides, the CDR3 is TGCAGTGCCGTGGAGACAGTGAATCAGCCCCAGCATTTT. This codes for CSAVETVNQPQHF.

V and J are TRBV4-2 and TRBJ2-1, with D possibly matching TRBD2 (5 bases). Germline CDR1 reads LGHNA; CDR2 reads YNFKEQ. The CDR3 is 17 amino acids. Deletions cut 0 bases from V and 0 bases from J, with 12 bases between. The CDR3 DNA follows: TGTGCCAGCAGCCAAGAAGGAAGCCGGGGCTCCTACAATGAGCAGTTCTTC. Protein sequence: CASSQEGSRGSYNEQFF.

The V call is TRBV12-3 or TRBV12-4, the J call TRBJ1-6, with D perhaps matching TRBD1 (6 bases). The CDR3 spans 15 residues. Trimming stripped 6 bases from V and 6 bases from J, with 15 bases between. This chain's CDR3 is CASRAQGVGNSPLHF. The CDR3 bases are TGTGCCAGCAGGGCACAGGGTGTTGGTAATTCACCCCTCCACTTT.

CDR3 in amino acids: CASRVQGTTNEKLFF. Written as DNA, the CDR3 is TGTGCCAGCAGGGTCCAGGGGACAACTAATGAAAAACTGTTTTTT. V usage is TRBV12-3 or TRBV12-4 and J usage is TRBJ1-4, with D possibly being TRBD1 (6 bases). V was cut by 6 bases and J by 0 bases, with 11 bases left in between. This CDR3 is 15 amino acids long.

This clonotype was seen a few times. The chain recombines TRBV7-3 with TRBJ1-1, with 8 bases aligning to TRBD1. CDR3 length: 13 residues. The V and J ends lost 5 bases and 10 bases, in that order; junction bases with no gene match: 9. CDR1 and CDR2 (germline): SGHTA, FQGTGA. For the CDR3, the DNA is TGTGCCAGCAGCACGAAAACAGGGGGGGGAGCTTTCTTT. This gives the protein CASSTKTGGGAFF.

V is TRBV6-5 and J is TRBJ2-6; D is undetermined. CDR1 is MNHEY, CDR2 SVGAGI, per germline. The length of the CDR3 is 16 residues. V gave up 0 bases and J gave up 0 bases, with 6 bases separating them. In nucleotides, the CDR3 is TGTGCCAGCAGTTACTCGAAGAGCTCTGGGGCCAACGTCCTGACTTTC. Its translation is CASSYSKSSGANVLTF.

This clonotype was detected a few times. V is TRBV5-6 and J is TRBJ1-1; weak D call: TRBD1 (6 bases). The CDR3 spans 14 residues. The V end was cut by 4 bases, the J end by 4 bases, with 14 bases between. Germline lookup yields CDR1 SGHDT and CDR2 YYEEEE. The CDR3 loop is CASSPTGGVTEAFF. Written as DNA, the CDR3 is TGTGCCAGCAGCCCGACAGGAGGTGTCACTGAAGCTTTCTTT.

The chain links TRBV7-2 to TRBJ2-3; D gene ambiguous. The germline gives CDR1 SGHTA, CDR2 FQGNSA. This CDR3 spans 16 amino acids. The V gene lost 2 bases and the J gene lost 0 bases, with 12 bases spanning the gap. CDR3 loop: CASSLTRRSSTDTQYF. The CDR3 bases are TGTGCCAGCAGCTTAACCAGGCGGTCGAGCACAGATACGCAGTATTTT.